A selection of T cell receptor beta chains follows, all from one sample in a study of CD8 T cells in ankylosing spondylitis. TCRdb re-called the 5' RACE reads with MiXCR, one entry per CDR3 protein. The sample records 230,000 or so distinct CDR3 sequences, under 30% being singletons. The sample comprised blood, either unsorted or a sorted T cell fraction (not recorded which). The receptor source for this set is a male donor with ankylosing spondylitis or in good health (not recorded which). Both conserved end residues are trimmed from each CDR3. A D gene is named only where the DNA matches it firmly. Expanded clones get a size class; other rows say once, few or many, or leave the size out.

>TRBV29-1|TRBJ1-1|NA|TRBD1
SVVPGTGGRAEAF
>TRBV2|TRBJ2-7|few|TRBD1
ASSGGQGISHEQY
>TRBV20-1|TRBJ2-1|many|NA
SAHRRGGSEQF
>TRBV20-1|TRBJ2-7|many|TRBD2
SASGRAGGTGEQY
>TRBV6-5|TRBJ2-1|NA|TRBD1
ATVKDRLVNEQF
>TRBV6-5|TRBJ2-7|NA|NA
ASSSDWGRTPYEQY
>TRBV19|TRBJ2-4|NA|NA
ASSFPLQAKNIQY
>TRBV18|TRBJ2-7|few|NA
ASSPLSDGYSYEQY
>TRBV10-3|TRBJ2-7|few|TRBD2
AIRRLATSYEQY
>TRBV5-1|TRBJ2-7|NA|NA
ASSSRSGAQNYEQY
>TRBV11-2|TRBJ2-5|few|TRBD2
ASSLGRRGGKETQY
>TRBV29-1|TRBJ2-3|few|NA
SSQVQGTDTQY
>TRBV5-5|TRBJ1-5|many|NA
ASSPTLTGTNQPQH
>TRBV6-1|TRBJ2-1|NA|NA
ASRQTGTPFSSYNEQF
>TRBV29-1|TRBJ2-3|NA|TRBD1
SWTGDISDTQY
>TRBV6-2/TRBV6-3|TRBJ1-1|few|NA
ASSRQPNTEAF